A selection of T cell receptor beta chains follows, all from one sample in a study of tumor-infiltrating lymphocytes in oesophageal squamous cell carcinoma. MiXCR was run by TCRdb on the PCR reads, yielding one entry per CDR3 protein. The sample yields approximately 22,000 distinct CDR3 sequences, about a third seen once. The sequenced sample consisted of esophageal tumor tissue. Receptors were obtained from a female donor with esophageal squamous cell carcinoma. Both conserved end residues are part of each CDR3. The D gene is left open where the match is weak. Part of the rows lack a size; the others show once, few, many or a class for expanded clones.

size | J | D | V | CDR3 | DNA
- | TRBJ2-5 | TRBD2 | TRBV7-2 | CASIHTRTSGGSGTQYF | TGTGCCAGCATTCACACTCGAACTAGCGGGGGATCTGGGACCCAGTACTTC
- | TRBJ2-2 | - | TRBV25-1 | CASSDYGGTGELFF | TGTGCCAGCAGTGATTATGGTGGCACCGGGGAGCTGTTTTTT
many | TRBJ1-6 | TRBD1 | TRBV27 | CASSETTGGYNSPLHF | TGTGCCAGCAGTGAAACAACAGGGGGATATAATTCACCCCTCCACTTT
- | TRBJ2-5 | TRBD2 | TRBV6-6 | CASVAGPTQETQYF | TGTGCCAGCGTAGCGGGCCCTACCCAAGAGACCCAGTACTTC
medium-sized | TRBJ2-1 | TRBD1 | TRBV7-9 | CASSFGPYHRDSYNEQFF | TGTGCCAGCAGCTTTGGTCCCTACCATCGGGACAGTTACAATGAGCAGTTCTTC
- | TRBJ1-1 | - | TRBV6-6 | CASSYSTAQGEAFF | TGTGCCAGCAGTTACTCGACCGCCCAGGGAGAAGCTTTCTTT
- | TRBJ2-2 | - | TRBV12-3/TRBV12-4 | CASRPGQNTGELFF | TGTGCCAGCAGGCCCGGACAAAACACCGGGGAGCTGTTTTTT
many | TRBJ1-1 | - | TRBV24-1 | CATRESGGVNTEAFF | TGTGCCACCAGGGAGAGCGGGGGCGTGAACACTGAAGCTTTCTTT
many | TRBJ2-1 | TRBD2 | TRBV12-3/TRBV12-4 | CASSRLAGGYNEQFF | TGTGCCAGCAGTCGACTAGCGGGAGGCTACAATGAGCAGTTCTTC
medium-sized | TRBJ2-3 | - | TRBV7-8 | CASSLRFSLLATDTQYF | TGTGCCAGCAGCTTACGGTTTTCTTTGCTAGCCACAGATACGCAGTATTTT
many | TRBJ2-7 | - | TRBV11-2 | CASSSLRDVDYEQYF | TGTGCCAGCAGCTCCCTCCGGGACGTCGACTACGAGCAGTACTTC
- | TRBJ2-7 | TRBD2 | TRBV20-1 | CSASLRGGYEQYF | TGCAGTGCTAGTCTGCGGGGGGGGTACGAGCAGTACTTC
- | TRBJ2-7 | TRBD1 | TRBV6-1 | CASRRGGQGNNEQYF | TGTGCCAGCAGGCGCGGGGGACAGGGGAACAATGAGCAGTACTTC
many | TRBJ2-7 | TRBD2 | TRBV2 | CASRVSGRASYNEQYF | TGTGCCAGCAGGGTTAGCGGGAGAGCCTCCTACAATGAGCAGTACTTC
- | TRBJ1-1 | - | TRBV19 | CASSITGDTEAFF | TGTGCCAGTAGTATAACTGGGGACACTGAAGCTTTCTTT
- | TRBJ2-5 | - | TRBV7-6 | CASSSQEGEQYF | TGTGCCAGCAGCTCCCAAGAGGGAGAGCAGTACTTC
- | TRBJ2-5 | - | TRBV24-1 | CATSDLGQETQYF | TGTGCCACCAGTGATTTGGGCCAAGAGACCCAGTACTTC
- | TRBJ2-5 | - | TRBV5-6 | CASSAGQRAIETQYF | TGTGCCAGCAGCGCAGGACAGAGGGCAATTGAGACCCAGTACTTC
- | TRBJ2-1 | - | TRBV10-3 | CAITPSPGLHSYNEQFF | TGTGCCATCACCCCTTCCCCGGGACTTCACTCCTACAATGAGCAGTTCTTC
- | TRBJ2-6 | TRBD1 | TRBV12-5 | CASGWTGTAGANVLTF | TGTGCTAGTGGTTGGACAGGTACCGCTGGGGCCAACGTCCTGACTTTC
- | TRBJ1-2 | - | TRBV9 | CASSSGSALDGYTF | TGTGCCAGCAGCTCGGGCAGTGCTCTGGACGGCTACACCTTC
- | TRBJ2-1 | TRBD2 | TRBV27 | CASSKLAGSVNEQFF | TGTGCCAGCAGTAAGCTAGCGGGGAGTGTCAATGAGCAGTTCTTC
many | TRBJ2-3 | TRBD2 | TRBV10-3 | CAIKGASGPLDTQYF | TGTGCCATCAAAGGGGCTAGCGGACCGTTGGATACGCAGTATTTT
many | TRBJ2-7 | TRBD1 | TRBV6-1 | CASRTGQTTYEQYF | TGTGCCAGCAGAACGGGACAGACTACCTACGAGCAGTACTTC
many | TRBJ2-3 | TRBD2 | TRBV10-1 | CASSESDGRTDTQYF | TGCGCCAGCAGTGAGTCTGACGGGAGGACAGATACGCAGTATTTT
- | TRBJ2-1 | - | TRBV6-1 | CASNPDGGYYNEQFF | TGTGCCAGCAATCCGGACGGAGGGTACTACAATGAGCAGTTCTTC
few | TRBJ1-4 | - | TRBV28 | CASSLGGGGGGKLFF | TGTGCCAGCAGTTTAGGGGGAGGGGGGGGGGGAAAACTGTTTTTT
many | TRBJ2-3 | - | TRBV16 | CASSQSASNTDTQYF | TGTGCCAGCAGCCAATCTGCCAGCAACACAGATACGCAGTATTTT
many | TRBJ2-1 | TRBD1 | TRBV11-3 | CASSLAPGGMNEQFF | TGTGCCAGCAGCTTAGCCCCAGGGGGCATGAATGAGCAGTTCTTC
few | TRBJ2-7 | - | TRBV14 | CASSQPGPRGFEQYF | TGTGCCAGCAGCCAGCCGGGACCCCGAGGGTTTGAGCAGTACTTC
- | TRBJ2-7 | - | TRBV7-8 | CASSFTTGADSSYEQYF | TGTGCCAGCAGCTTTACCACTGGAGCGGATAGCTCCTACGAGCAGTACTTC
many | TRBJ2-7 | - | TRBV6-1 | CASIGFGRASSYEQYF | TGTGCCAGCATTGGATTTGGCAGGGCTAGCTCCTACGAGCAGTACTTC
- | TRBJ1-6 | TRBD1 | TRBV6-6 | CVSSVPKGAYPYEQYF | TGTGTCAGCAGTGTACCCAAGGGGGCTTATCCCTACGAGCAGTACTTT
many | TRBJ1-2 | - | TRBV27 | CASSRDKSNYGYTF | TGTGCCAGCAGTCGGGACAAATCTAACTATGGCTACACCTTC
many | TRBJ2-3 | - | TRBV5-6 | CASSLAGSTQYF | TGTGCCAGCAGCTTGGCCGGAAGTACGCAGTATTTT
- | TRBJ2-7 | - | TRBV10-3 | CATGYGGGEQYF | TGTGCCACCGGGTACGGGGGCGGCGAGCAGTACTTC
many | TRBJ2-5 | TRBD1 | TRBV5-1 | CASSLGLGQGDKETQYF | TGCGCCAGCAGCTTGGGGCTCGGACAGGGTGACAAAGAGACCCAGTACTTC
few | TRBJ2-1 | - | TRBV2 | CASRFQGLSYNEQFF | TGTGCCAGCAGATTTCAGGGATTATCCTACAATGAGCAGTTCTTC
- | TRBJ2-5 | - | TRBV7-3 | CASSFRVQGETQYF | TGTGCCAGCAGCTTCAGGGTGCAGGGAGAGACCCAGTACTTC
few | TRBJ2-5 | - | TRBV5-4 | CASSSGTEETQYF | TGTGCCAGCAGCTCCGGGACCGAAGAGACCCAGTACTTC
many | TRBJ2-5 | - | TRBV6-1 | CATLSLGTETQYF | TGTGCCACCCTAAGTCTGGGAACAGAGACCCAGTACTTC
- | TRBJ2-1 | TRBD2 | TRBV7-3 | CASSLAGGRHNEQFF | TGTGCCAGCAGCTTGGCGGGAGGGAGGCACAATGAGCAGTTCTTC
many | TRBJ2-7 | - | TRBV5-1 | CASSLDGGPPYEQYF | TGCGCCAGCAGCTTGGACGGGGGGCCCCCCTACGAGCAGTACTTC
few | TRBJ2-5 | - | TRBV18 | CASSPPSKETQYF | TGTGCCAGCTCACCACCCTCAAAAGAGACCCAGTACTTC
many | TRBJ2-2 | - | TRBV27 | CASSRGAGRELFF | TGTGCCAGCAGTCGCGGGGCGGGAAGGGAGCTGTTTTTT
many | TRBJ2-3 | - | TRBV18 | CASSRARLELTDTQYF | TGTGCCAGCTCACGAGCCCGACTGGAGCTCACAGATACGCAGTATTTT
few | TRBJ2-1 | - | TRBV10-3 | CATSRLLGDNEQFF | TGTGCCACCTCCCGGTTGTTGGGAGACAATGAGCAGTTCTTC
- | TRBJ1-4 | TRBD1 | TRBV7-2 | CASSTRQGGKLFF | TGTGCCAGCAGCACAAGACAGGGGGGGAAACTGTTTTTT
- | TRBJ1-2 | - | TRBV19 | CASSADQRDYGYTF | TGTGCCAGTAGTGCGGACCAAAGAGACTATGGCTACACCTTC
- | TRBJ2-7 | - | TRBV7-2 | CASSFAYYEQYF | TGTGCCAGCAGCTTCGCATACTACGAGCAGTACTTC
many | TRBJ1-2 | TRBD1 | TRBV19 | CASSTSGTGFLAYGYTF | TGTGCCAGTAGTACCTCCGGGACAGGGTTCCTCGCCTATGGCTACACCTTC
few | TRBJ2-1 | - | TRBV7-2 | CASSFSTWAGNEQFF | TGTGCCAGCAGTTTCTCAACATGGGCCGGGAATGAGCAGTTCTTC
few | TRBJ2-3 | TRBD2 | TRBV7-2 | CASSTQTSADTQYF | TGTGCCAGCAGCACTCAGACTAGCGCAGATACGCAGTATTTT
many | TRBJ2-1 | - | TRBV2 | CASSQMDEQFF | TGTGCCAGCAGCCAAATGGATGAGCAGTTCTTC
- | TRBJ1-1 | - | TRBV6-1 | CASSGGGGYMNEAFF | TGTGCCAGCAGTGGGGGGGGGGGCTACATGAATGAAGCTTTCTTT
few | TRBJ1-6 | - | TRBV25-1 | CASTAGEISPLHF | TGTGCCAGCACTGCCGGGGAAATATCACCCCTCCACTTT
many | TRBJ2-2 | - | TRBV24-1 | CATSDPPGTGPNTGELFF | TGTGCCACCAGTGATCCTCCCGGGACGGGGCCGAACACCGGGGAGCTGTTTTTT
medium-sized | TRBJ2-7 | TRBD1 | TRBV10-3 | CATVFPGTDSYEQYF | TGTGCCACCGTCTTTCCCGGGACAGATTCTTACGAGCAGTACTTC
many | TRBJ1-2 | - | TRBV20-1 | CSARPDTWQGYTF | TGCAGTGCTAGACCCGACACTTGGCAAGGCTACACCTTC